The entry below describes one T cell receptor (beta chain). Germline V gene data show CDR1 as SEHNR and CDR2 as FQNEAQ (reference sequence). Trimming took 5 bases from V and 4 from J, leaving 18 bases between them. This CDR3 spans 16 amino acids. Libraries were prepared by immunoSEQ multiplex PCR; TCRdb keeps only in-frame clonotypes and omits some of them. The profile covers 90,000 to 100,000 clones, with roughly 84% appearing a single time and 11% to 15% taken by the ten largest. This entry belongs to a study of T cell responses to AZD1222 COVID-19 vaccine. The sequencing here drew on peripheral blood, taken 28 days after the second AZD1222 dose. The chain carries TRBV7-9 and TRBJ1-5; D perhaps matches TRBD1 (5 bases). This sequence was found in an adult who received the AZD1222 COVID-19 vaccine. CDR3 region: CASSPEGTGRNQPQHF. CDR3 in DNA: TGTGCCAGCAGCCCTGAGGGGACGGGGCGAAATCAGCCCCAGCATTTT.